Below, 30 T cell receptor beta chains from the same sample are listed, as sequenced in a study of Tregs in tolerant kidney transplant recipients. Profiling relied on immunoSEQ multiplex PCR, and the TCRdb table lists in-frame clones only, not all of them. The sample holds about 240,000 clones; approximately 83% are singletons and the top ten take roughly 0.67%. The source material was CD4+ T cells from blood. The origin of the receptors is a human donor in good health.

The CDR3 region has the DNA TGTGCCAGCAGCCCTGCCATGAGCTCCTACAATGAGCAGTTCTTC. Its protein product is CASSPAMSSYNEQFF. The chain recombines TRBV11-2 with TRBJ2-1; no definite D call. The CDR3 runs 15 residues. The germline V gene encodes CDR1 SGHAT and CDR2 FQNNGV. Trimming removed 5 bases at V and 0 bases at J, with 11 bases between.

This clone was recorded only once. V usage is TRBV5-1 and J usage is TRBJ1-4, with D hard to call. The length of the CDR3 is 16 residues. Germline V gene data show CDR1 as SGHRS and CDR2 as YFSETQ. Trimming removed 0 bases from V and 5 bases from J, with 14 bases in between. This chain's CDR3 is CASSLGTNSQNEKLFF. For the CDR3, the DNA is TGCGCCAGCAGCTTGGGTACGAACAGCCAAAATGAAAAACTGTTTTTT.

This chain connects TRBV11-2 to TRBJ2-1; D gene ambiguous. V was pared by 2 bases and J by 1 base, with 6 bases between. Looked up from germline, CDR1 is SGHAT and CDR2 is FQNNGV. The CDR3 runs to 14 residues. CDR3 bases: TGTGCCAGCAGCTTAACTTCTTCCTACAATGAGCAGTTCTTC. Amino acids: CASSLTSSYNEQFF.

The rearrangement joins TRBV10-3 to TRBJ2-2; D may be TRBD1 (5 bases). The CDR3 covers 14 residues. Germline loops: CDR1 ENHRY, CDR2 SYGVKD. V lost 8 bases, J lost 3 bases, and 13 bases lay in between. CDR3 in amino acids: CAIGLRGDTGELFF. The DNA for the CDR3 is TGTGCCATCGGCCTAAGGGGCGACACCGGGGAGCTGTTTTTT.

The rearrangement links TRBV15 to TRBJ2-5; 8 nucleotides line up with TRBD1. The germline CDR1 and CDR2 sequences are LNHNV and YYDKDF (reference sequence). The CDR3 extends over 16 amino acids. V shed 4 bases, J shed 4 bases, and the junction held 11 bases outside the gene matches. The CDR3 is CATSKIGRGLRETQYF. CDR3 bases: TGTGCCACCAGCAAAATTGGCAGGGGGCTTAGAGAGACCCAGTACTTC.

The chain uses TRBV7-9 and TRBJ1-1; tentatively, D is TRBD1 (6 bases). Germline CDR1 SEHNR, CDR2 FQNEAQ (reference sequence). The CDR3 has 15 residues. The V end lost 3 bases, the J end lost 8 bases, and 19 bases lay between the germline ends. CDR3 residues: CASSFIRGQDREAFF. CDR3 in DNA: TGTGCCAGCAGCTTCATCAGGGGCCAAGACAGGGAAGCTTTCTTT.

The V call is TRBV7-9, the J call TRBJ1-1; D is unresolved. In germline, CDR1 is SEHNR, CDR2 FQNEAQ (reference sequence). This CDR3 has 13 residues. V lost 5 bases and J 7 bases, leaving 14 bases between the germline ends. The CDR3: CASSPWGAHEAFF. CDR3 sequence (DNA): TGTGCCAGCAGCCCGTGGGGTGCCCATGAAGCTTTCTTT.

V is TRBV15 and J is TRBJ2-1; unclear D gene. Germline CDR1 reads LNHNV; CDR2 reads YYDKDF (reference sequence). The CDR3 has 16 amino acids. V gave up 6 bases and J gave up 4 bases, with 19 bases separating them. CDR3 nucleotides: TGTGCCACCAGGGATTCGACTCTGGCAATTTACAATGAGCAGTTCTTC. It codes for CATRDSTLAIYNEQFF.

The rearrangement links TRBV19 to TRBJ2-3, with 7 positions matching TRBD2. Germline V gene sequence: CDR1 LNHDA, CDR2 SQIVND (reference sequence). This CDR3 is 11 amino acids long. The DNA for the CDR3 is TGTGGCGCGTCGGGGGGAGATACGCAGTATTTT. Its translation: CGASGGDTQYF.

The V and J genes are TRBV13 and TRBJ2-3; D may correspond to TRBD1 or TRBD2 (7 bases each). Germline V gene sequence: CDR1 PRHDT, CDR2 FYEKMQ (reference sequence). The CDR3 covers 15 residues. V was trimmed by 5 bases and J by 3 bases, leaving 15 bases between them. For the CDR3, the DNA is TGTGCCAGCAGCCATCTCAGGGGGGGAACAGATACGCAGTATTTT. Amino acids: CASSHLRGGTDTQYF.

The chain employs TRBV18 and TRBJ2-1, with 12 bases identical to TRBD2. Germline CDR1 reads KGHSH; CDR2 reads LQKENI. The CDR3 extends over 16 amino acids. V lost 3 bases to trimming and J lost 7 bases; unmatched junction nucleotides: 7. CDR3 bases: TGTGCCAGCTCACCCGGGACTAGCGGGTTCTGGAATGAGCAGTTCTTC. It specifies CASSPGTSGFWNEQFF.

This clone showed up just once. The V call is TRBV21-1, the J call TRBJ2-1; the table's D call TRBD1 went unverified against the DNA. TRBV21-1 is listed as a pseudogene. The CDR3 totals 16 residues. The CDR3 reads CASSFRTSSSYNEQFF. Here the CDR3 DNA reads TGTGCCAGCAGCTTCCGGACATCCAGCTCCTACAATGAGCAGTTCTTC.

The chain couples TRBV6-5 to TRBJ1-2, with 7 bases identical to TRBD1. V trimming: 4 bases; J trimming: 0 bases; junction bases outside the gene matches: 8. Germline values: CDR1 MNHEY, CDR2 SVGAGI. There are 16 residues in the CDR3. The CDR3 loop is CASSSGWDRTNYGYTF. CDR3 DNA: TGTGCCAGCAGTTCGGGCTGGGACAGAACTAACTATGGCTACACCTTC.

The chain employs TRBV6-1 and TRBJ2-4; 13 nucleotides align to TRBD2. This CDR3 spans 20 amino acids. Per the germline V gene, CDR1 is MNHNS and CDR2 is SASEGT. V shed 4 bases, J shed 0 bases, and the junction held 12 bases outside the gene matches. The CDR3 protein is CASSGRTSGGIQLAKNIQYF. DNA for the CDR3: TGTGCCAGCAGTGGCCGGACTAGCGGGGGTATACAACTAGCCAAAAACATTCAGTACTTC.

The V call is TRBV11-1, the J call TRBJ1-1; no clear D gene. This CDR3 is 12 amino acids long. Trimming shortened V by 3 bases and J by 1 base, and 3 bases separated the two germline ends. Germline V gene data show CDR1 as SGHAT and CDR2 as FQDESV (reference sequence). The DNA of the CDR3 is TGTGCCAGCAGCTTCTGGAACACTGAAGCTTTCTTT. It yields the protein CASSFWNTEAFF.

This clone was seen a few times. The rearrangement joins TRBV11-2 to TRBJ1-6; 7 nucleotides agree with TRBD1. This CDR3 region has 13 residues. The junction had 3 bases not matched to a gene; V was cut back by 5 bases and J by 8 bases. Germline assignment: CDR1 SGHAT and CDR2 FQNNGV. CDR3: CASSPDRYSPLHF. CDR3 DNA sequence: TGTGCCAGCAGCCCGGACAGGTATTCACCCCTCCACTTT.

The chain couples TRBV25-1 to TRBJ2-7; D is possibly TRBD1 (5 bases). Trimming cost V 4 bases and J 3 bases, with 7 bases left between them. The CDR3 extends over 12 amino acids. Per germline, CDR1 MGHDK and CDR2 SYGVNS. CDR3 amino acids: CASSGGIYEQYF. As DNA, the CDR3 is TGTGCCAGCAGTGGGGGCATCTACGAGCAGTACTTC.

This clone appeared a few times. The V and J genes are TRBV4-1 and TRBJ2-2, with a possible D match to TRBD1 (5 bases). In germline, CDR1 is MGHRA, CDR2 YSYEKL. The CDR3 extends over 15 amino acids. Trimming removed 3 bases at V and 6 bases at J, with 14 bases between. The CDR3 here is CASSQRQTRAGELFF. The DNA of the CDR3 is TGCGCCAGCAGCCAGAGACAGACCCGGGCCGGGGAGCTGTTTTTT.

The CDR3 DNA sequence: TGCGCCAGCAGTTCTGTAGGGCCGAATGAAAAACTGTTTTTT. The encoded protein is CASSSVGPNEKLFF. The chain couples TRBV5-1 to TRBJ1-4, with D hard to call. Per the germline V gene, CDR1 is SGHRS and CDR2 is YFSETQ. This CDR3 comprises 14 residues. Trimming stripped 5 bases from V and 5 bases from J, with 13 bases between.

V is TRBV5-1 and J is TRBJ2-4, with a tentative D call TRBD1 (6 bases). Per germline, CDR1 SGHRS and CDR2 YFSETQ. V shed 3 bases and J shed 8 bases, with 12 bases lying between them. The CDR3 contains 13 residues. CDR3 bases: TGCGCCAGCAGCTCGGACAGAGGGGACATTCAGTACTTC. Its protein product is CASSSDRGDIQYF.

A few counts support this clone. The CDR3 spells CASSIRGSYNSPLHF. CDR3 nucleotides: TGTGCCAGCAGCATCCGGGGCTCCTATAATTCACCCCTCCACTTT. The gene calls are TRBV7-6 and TRBJ1-6; no clear D. Trimming removed 5 bases at V and 0 bases at J, with 8 bases between. Looked up from germline, CDR1 is SGHVS and CDR2 is FNYEAQ. The CDR3 sequence is 15 residues long.

The chain carries TRBV30 and TRBJ1-1, with no clear D. Trimming shortened V by 2 bases and J by 0 bases, and 7 bases separated the two germline ends. Germline V CDR1 and CDR2: GTSNPN, SVGIG (reference sequence). The CDR3 loop spans 13 amino acids. The chain's CDR3 is CAWSMGMNTEAFF. The CDR3, as DNA: TGTGCCTGGAGTATGGGGATGAACACTGAAGCTTTCTTT. The full variable domain, completed using reference TRBV30 and TRBJ1-1, is SQTIHQWPATLVQPVGSPLSLECTVEGTSNPNLYWYRQAAGRGLQLLFYSVGIGQISSEVPQNLSASRPQDRQFILSSKKLLLSDSGFYLCAWSMGMNTEAFFGQGTRLTVV.

The rearrangement uses TRBV29-1 and TRBJ1-4; weak D call: TRBD1 (6 bases). CDR1 and CDR2 from the germline V gene are SQVTM and ANQGSEA. This CDR3 region has 13 residues. V lost 7 bases to trimming and J lost 7 bases, with 16 bases between them. The CDR3, as DNA: TGCAGCGGTAAACAGGGCGTTACTGAAAAACTGTTTTTT. It encodes CSGKQGVTEKLFF.

Regarding this clone: An end of the junction does not agree with germline; a read error may underlie this. The chain recombines TRBV10-3 with TRBJ2-7; 11 positions match TRBD2. Germline loops: CDR1 ENHRY, CDR2 SYGVKD. This CDR3 has 15 amino acids. The CDR3 bases are TGTGCCGTCAGCATGACTAGCGGGGACGCCTACGAGCAGTACTTC. Translation: CAVSMTSGDAYEQYF.

The chain links TRBV5-4 to TRBJ2-2, with 10 bases aligning to TRBD2. Germline V gene data show CDR1 as SGHNT and CDR2 as YYREEE (reference sequence). This CDR3 comprises 16 residues. V trimming: 4 bases; J trimming: 0 bases; junction bases outside the gene matches: 3. The CDR3 region has the DNA TGTGCCAGCAGCCTCGGACTAGCGGCGAACACCGGGGAGCTGTTTTTT. Translated: CASSLGLAANTGELFF.

The rearrangement uses TRBV11-2 and TRBJ1-1, with 8 bases fitting TRBD1. The CDR3 sequence is 17 residues long. The germline CDR1 and CDR2 sequences are SGHAT and FQNNGV. The trim removed 0 bases at V and 7 bases at J, leaving 13 bases unmatched. The CDR3 loop is CASSLDTRTGSGDEAFF. CDR3 DNA sequence: TGTGCCAGCAGCTTAGATACGAGGACAGGGTCGGGGGATGAAGCTTTCTTT.

The V gene is TRBV29-1, the J gene TRBJ2-1, with 9 bases aligning to TRBD2. Looked up from germline, CDR1 is SQVTM and CDR2 is ANQGSEA. This CDR3 has 18 amino acids. The V and J ends lost 5 bases and 0 bases, in that order; junction bases with no gene match: 14. DNA for the CDR3: TGCAGCGTTCTAGGAGGTAGCGGGAGCTCAAGCTCCTACAATGAGCAGTTCTTC. It specifies CSVLGGSGSSSSYNEQFF.

The chain joins TRBV30 to TRBJ1-1; the D gene is possibly TRBD1 (6 bases). Trimming took off 3 bases at V and 1 base at J, with 9 bases between the two ends. CDR1 and CDR2 (germline): GTSNPN, SVGIG (reference sequence). The CDR3 length is 13 residues. CDR3 residues: CAWRTGPNTEAFF. CDR3 nucleotide sequence: TGTGCCTGGAGGACAGGACCGAACACTGAAGCTTTCTTT.

The gene calls are TRBV7-6 and TRBJ2-7; 11 bases fit TRBD1. The CDR3 loop spans 14 amino acids. Germline-derived CDR1 and CDR2 are SGHVS and FNYEAQ. V dropped 3 bases and J dropped 3; count of bases not matched to a gene: 1. The CDR3 DNA reads TGTGCCAGCAGCTTGGACAGGGGGCTCTACGAGCAGTACTTC. Amino acids: CASSLDRGLYEQYF.

The rearrangement links TRBV5-1 to TRBJ1-3; no definite D call. Germline CDR1 and CDR2: SGHRS and YFSETQ. V gave up 2 bases and J gave up 3 bases, with 0 bases separating them. This CDR3 spans 11 amino acids. CDR3 region: CASSFGNTIYF. CDR3 bases: TGCGCCAGCAGCTTTGGAAACACCATATATTTT.